The 19 T cell receptor beta chains reported below all come from one sample, sequenced in a study of response to subunit inactivated influenza vaccine. TCRdb called the RT-PCR reads again in MiXCR, with one record for every CDR3 protein. The table has 250,000 to 350,000 distinct CDR3 sequences, about 20% seen once. The starting material was PBMCs from blood, obtained roughly 20 months after vaccination. The receptors shown here come from a man between 45 and 75 years old who received an inactivated influenza vaccine.

CDR3 sequence: CASGQGASYEQYF. The CDR3, as DNA: TGTGCCAGTGGACAGGGAGCTTCCTACGAGCAGTACTTC. This chain uses TRBV27 with TRBJ2-7; 8 nucleotides line up with TRBD1. Per the germline V gene, CDR1 is MNHEY and CDR2 is SMNVEV (reference sequence). The CDR3 spans 13 residues. V lost 9 bases and J lost 1; bases outside the gene matches: 5.

This clonotype was seen a single time. The chain joins TRBV4-3 to TRBJ2-1; TRBD1 or TRBD2 may be the D gene (5 bases each). V was trimmed by 1 base and J by 8 bases, leaving 12 bases between them. Germline V lookup: CDR1 LGHNA, CDR2 YSLEER. The CDR3 extends over 14 amino acids. The CDR3 nucleotides are TGCGCCAGCAGCCAAGTGGGGGTCGGGTATGAGCAGTTCTTC. Amino acids: CASSQVGVGYEQFF.

This clonotype was detected many times. The chain is built from TRBV5-1 and TRBJ1-6; 7 bases map to TRBD1. Unmatched junction bases numbered 10, after V lost 1 base and J lost 9 bases. The V gene's germline CDR1 is SGHRS and CDR2 YFSETQ. This CDR3 is 16 amino acids long. The CDR3 DNA follows: TGCGCCAGCAGCTTGAGTTACAGGGGACTCGGTTCACCCCTCCACTTT. Protein: CASSLSYRGLGSPLHF.

The chain employs TRBV4-2 and TRBJ2-1, with 12 bases identical to TRBD2. The germline V gene encodes CDR1 LGHNA and CDR2 YNFKEQ. CDR3 length equals 14 residues. V shed 4 bases, J shed 9 bases, and the junction held 4 bases outside the gene matches. CDR3 protein: CASSRLAGDGEQFF. The DNA for the CDR3 is TGTGCCAGCAGCCGACTAGCGGGAGACGGTGAGCAGTTCTTC.

In this sample, this clonotype turned up a few times. CDR3 in DNA: TGTGCCAGCAGCCAAGCAAGAGGCATGAACACTGAAGCTTTCTTT. This translates into CASSQARGMNTEAFF. This chain links TRBV14 with TRBJ1-1; D remains ambiguous. The germline gives CDR1 SGHDN, CDR2 FVKESK. Trimming removed 1 base from V and 0 bases from J, with 9 bases in between. The CDR3 sequence is 15 residues long.

The chain combines TRBV11-2 with TRBJ2-7; D is undetermined. CDR1 SGHAT and CDR2 FQNNGV come from the germline V gene. This CDR3 contains 13 residues. Deletions cut 0 bases from V and 3 bases from J, with 6 bases between. This CDR3 reads CASSLEPGYEQYF. The CDR3 DNA reads as TGTGCCAGCAGCTTAGAGCCCGGCTACGAGCAGTACTTC. Together with reference TRBV11-2 and TRBJ2-7, the CDR3 gives the full variable domain: EAGVAQSPRYKIIEKRQSVAFWCNPISGHATLYWYQQILGQGPKLLIQFQNNGVVDDSQLPKDRFSAERLKGVDSTLKIQPAKLEDSAVYLCASSLEPGYEQYFGPGTRLTVT.

This clonotype showed up many times. The chain is built from TRBV12-3 or TRBV12-4 and TRBJ1-1; D is ambiguous. V was trimmed by 2 bases and J by 0 bases, leaving 4 bases between them. This CDR3 region has 13 residues. In DNA form, the CDR3 reads TGTGCCAGCAGTTTACTAATGAACACTGAAGCTTTCTTT. It codes for CASSLLMNTEAFF.

The chain recombines TRBV4-3 with TRBJ2-6, with TRBD1 as a possible D gene (6 bases). The V end was cut by 3 bases, the J end by 0 bases, with 18 bases between. This CDR3 has 19 residues. Germline CDR1 and CDR2: LGHNA and YSLEER. The CDR3: CASSHDYRQAPSGANVLTF. For the CDR3, the DNA is TGCGCCAGCAGCCATGACTACCGACAGGCCCCCTCTGGGGCCAACGTCCTGACTTTC.

This clonotype was seen a handful of times. V usage is TRBV12-3 or TRBV12-4 and J usage is TRBJ2-7; D remains ambiguous. V lost 1 base, J lost 6 bases, and 10 bases lay in between. There are 13 residues in the CDR3. CDR3 amino acids: CASSLGSGREQYF. The CDR3 DNA follows: TGTGCCAGCAGTTTAGGATCCGGGCGCGAGCAGTACTTC.

This clonotype was counted a few times. J is TRBJ2-7 and V is TRBV2; D could derive from TRBD1 or TRBD2 (5 bases each). The V end lost 6 bases, the J end lost 6 bases, and 12 bases lay between the germline ends. Germline-derived CDR1 and CDR2 are SNHLY and FYNNEI. CDR3 length: 12 amino acids. CDR3 DNA: TGTGCCAGCAGCGAAATGGGGACCGAGCAGTACTTC. Amino acids: CASSEMGTEQYF.

V is TRBV6-2 or TRBV6-3 and J is TRBJ1-1; D call uncertain. The CDR3 contains 15 residues. Germline V gene lookup returns CDR1 MNHEY and CDR2 SVGEGT. Trimming left V 0 bases short and J 0 bases short, with 8 bases between. The CDR3 coding sequence is TGTGCCAGCAGTTACTCGACACGGGTGAACACTGAAGCTTTCTTT. This codes for CASSYSTRVNTEAFF.

This clonotype showed up many times. The V and J genes are TRBV9 and TRBJ2-3; 8 nucleotides line up with TRBD1. CDR1 is SGDLS, CDR2 YYNGEE, per germline. The CDR3 covers 15 residues. The V segment lost 0 bases and the J segment 5 bases; nucleotides outside the gene matches: 5. The CDR3 spells CASSVEPGGKDTQYF. The CDR3 bases are TGTGCCAGCAGCGTAGAGCCAGGGGGCAAAGATACGCAGTATTTT. Supplemented by reference TRBV9 and TRBJ2-3, the full variable domain reads DSGVTQTPKHLITATGQRVTLRCSPRSGDLSVYWYQQSLDQGLQFLIQYYNGEERAKGNILERFSAQQFPDLHSELNLSSLELGDSALYFCASSVEPGGKDTQYFGPGTRLTVL.

This clonotype was counted many times. V and J are TRBV28 and TRBJ1-4, with D hard to call. The CDR3 length is 14 residues. V was clipped by 4 bases and J by 0 bases, with 6 bases between them. The germline CDR1 and CDR2 sequences are MDHEN and SYDVKM. Here the CDR3 reads CASSWTTTNEKLFF. Here the CDR3 DNA reads TGTGCCAGCAGTTGGACCACAACTAATGAAAAACTGTTTTTT.

This clonotype has more than one count but fewer than ten. The V gene is TRBV29-1, the J gene TRBJ2-3; D gene unclear. The length of the CDR3 is 13 residues. Trimming pared 2 bases from V and 0 bases from J, leaving 6 bases between. Germline V CDR1 and CDR2: SQVTM, ANQGSEA. The CDR3 is CSVEIASTDTQYF. The CDR3 nucleotides read TGCAGCGTTGAAATAGCTAGCACAGATACGCAGTATTTT.

This clonotype was recorded at least ten times. The genes are TRBV11-2 and TRBJ2-7; D is unresolved. Germline V gene sequence: CDR1 SGHAT, CDR2 FQNNGV. There are 11 residues in the CDR3. Trimming took off 5 bases at V and 2 bases at J, with 4 bases between the two ends. This chain's CDR3 is CASSPAYEQYF. CDR3 nucleotides: TGTGCCAGCAGCCCAGCCTACGAGCAGTACTTC.

The chain has TRBV20-1 and TRBJ2-4; 7 bases fit TRBD1. The CDR3 runs to 15 residues. The ends lost 6 bases at V and 0 bases at J; junction bases unmatched: 8. Per the germline V gene, CDR1 is DFQATT and CDR2 is SNEGSKA (reference sequence). CDR3: CSANRDRLAKNIQYF. The CDR3 DNA sequence: TGCAGTGCCAACCGGGACAGATTAGCCAAAAACATTCAGTACTTC.

This clonotype was picked up a small number of times. The chain has TRBV7-8 and TRBJ1-5; D ambiguous. The CDR3 runs to 16 residues. V shed 3 bases and J shed 0 bases, with 12 bases lying between them. The V gene's germline CDR1 is SGHVS and CDR2 FQNEAQ. The CDR3 DNA reads as TGTGCCAGCAGCTTCCAGACCGCTCATAGCAATCAGCCCCAGCATTTT. Amino acids: CASSFQTAHSNQPQHF.

This clonotype occurred a few times. The chain joins TRBV29-1 to TRBJ2-1; TRBD1 aligns across 8 bases. The CDR3 is made up of 15 amino acids. Trimming at V came to 3 bases and at J to 7 bases, leaving 11 bases not matched to a gene. CDR1 is SQVTM and CDR2 is ANQGSEA in the germline V gene. CDR3 region: CSVEGPGGGSNEQFF. CDR3 DNA sequence: TGCAGCGTTGAGGGTCCAGGGGGCGGATCGAATGAGCAGTTCTTC.

This clonotype was recorded a few times. This chain uses TRBV12-3 or TRBV12-4 with TRBJ2-7; unclear D gene. V was shortened by 3 bases and J by 9 bases, with 18 bases between the two germline ends. The CDR3 runs to 14 residues. Written as DNA, the CDR3 is TGTGCCAGCAGTTTCCGGTCCGCTACCTCTGGGCAGTACTTC. Amino acids: CASSFRSATSGQYF.